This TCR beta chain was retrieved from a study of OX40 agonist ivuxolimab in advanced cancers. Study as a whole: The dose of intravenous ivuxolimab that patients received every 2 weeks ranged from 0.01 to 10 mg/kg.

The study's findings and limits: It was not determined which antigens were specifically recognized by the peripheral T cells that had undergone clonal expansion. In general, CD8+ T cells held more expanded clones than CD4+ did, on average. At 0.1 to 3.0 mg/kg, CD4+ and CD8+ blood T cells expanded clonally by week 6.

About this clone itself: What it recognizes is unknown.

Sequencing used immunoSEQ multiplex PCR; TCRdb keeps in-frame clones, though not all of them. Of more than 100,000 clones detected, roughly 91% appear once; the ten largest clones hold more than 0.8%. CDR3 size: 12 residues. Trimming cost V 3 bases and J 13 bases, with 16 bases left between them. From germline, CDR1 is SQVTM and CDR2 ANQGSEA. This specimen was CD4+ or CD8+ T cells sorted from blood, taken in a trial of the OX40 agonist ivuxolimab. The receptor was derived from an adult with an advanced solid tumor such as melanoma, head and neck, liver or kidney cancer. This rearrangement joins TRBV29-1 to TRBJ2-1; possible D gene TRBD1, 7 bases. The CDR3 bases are TGCAGCGTTGAGCGGGACAGACTGGCCCAGTTCTTC. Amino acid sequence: CSVERDRLAQFF.